Sequencing of this T cell receptor (beta chain) was carried out in a study of cytomegalovirus exposure and HLA in healthy donors. Study-wide results and limits: Being indistinguishable, some V segments were excluded, TRBV6-2 and TRBV6-3 among them.

With respect to this clone: Its antigen is not known.

PCR amplification relied on 60 Vbeta primers (plus 13 Jbeta primers). Sequencing was performed with immunoSEQ multiplex PCR; in TCRdb, only in-frame clones are kept and a portion is missing. The table shows over 130,000 clones, with 75% to 90% occurring only once. CDR3 length: 15 amino acids. Trimming shortened V by 7 bases and J by 10 bases, and 23 bases separated the two germline ends. CDR1 is MDHEN and CDR2 is SYDVKM in the germline V gene. This sequence joins TRBV28 and TRBJ1-5, with D possibly matching TRBD1 (6 bases). This sequence originates from a female donor in good health and CMV-seronegative. Sequencing input: PBMCs. The CDR3 loop is CASTLGPDSGVPQHF. CDR3 in DNA: TGTGCCAGCACCCTAGGCCCTGACTCAGGGGTCCCCCAGCATTTT.